Following are 7 T cell receptor beta chains from one sample sequenced in a study of T cells in Graves' hyperthyroidism and ophthalmopathy. Amplified regions were TCR beta CDR3 sequences from RNA transcripts. When the TCR CDR3 underwent first-round RT-PCR, the HTBI primer set was used. TCRdb itself ran the multiplex PCR reads through MiXCR, one entry per CDR3 protein. The data show around 560,000 distinct CDR3 sequences, approximately 15% seen once. Sequencing used blood. Receptor source: a woman between 18 and 30 years old with Graves' hyperthyroidism.

The chain uses TRBV12-3 or TRBV12-4 and TRBJ2-3; possible D gene TRBD1, 5 bases. The CDR3 is 15 amino acids. V shed 8 bases and J shed 2 bases, with 17 bases lying between them. CDR3 protein: CASPARKGYTDTQYF. For the CDR3, the DNA is TGTGCCAGCCCCGCACGAAAGGGGTACACAGATACGCAGTATTTT.

This clonotype has a count of ten or more. V and J are TRBV7-9 and TRBJ2-1, with D unclear. This CDR3 is built from 15 residues. Germline loops: CDR1 SEHNR, CDR2 FQNEAQ (reference sequence). V lost 3 bases to trimming and J lost 10 bases, with 19 bases between them. The CDR3: CASSFNSATGAEQFF. The CDR3 bases are TGTGCCAGCAGCTTCAACTCAGCGACCGGCGCGGAGCAGTTCTTC.

This sequence joins TRBV4-1 and TRBJ2-5; TRBD2 matches at 10 bases. Looked up from germline, CDR1 is MGHRA and CDR2 is YSYEKL. The CDR3 covers 17 residues. The trim removed 4 bases at V and 4 bases at J, leaving 12 bases unmatched. CDR3 sequence (DNA): TGCGCCAGCAGCCCCCAGCGGGGGGGCCTTTATCCAGAGACCCAGTACTTC. Protein product: CASSPQRGGLYPETQYF.

The chain uses TRBV9 and TRBJ2-3; no clear D gene. The CDR3 totals 16 residues. Germline V gene data show CDR1 as SGDLS and CDR2 as YYNGEE. V lost 0 bases and J lost 0, with 11 bases in between. The CDR3 nucleotides are TGTGCCAGCAGCGTAGTGGGGTCAGCTAGCACAGATACGCAGTATTTT. This codes for CASSVVGSASTDTQYF.

This clonotype has at least ten counts. V and J are TRBV5-1 and TRBJ2-7; 9 nucleotides line up with TRBD1. Germline V gene sequence: CDR1 SGHRS, CDR2 YFSETQ. The CDR3 consists of 15 residues. V lost 4 bases and J lost 3; bases outside the gene matches: 8. The CDR3: CASSAWVGQGYEQYF. In nucleotides, the CDR3 is TGCGCCAGCAGCGCATGGGTGGGACAGGGCTACGAGCAGTACTTC.

This clonotype was counted at least ten times. The chain joins TRBV7-2 to TRBJ1-4; TRBD1 aligns across 10 bases. Germline CDR1 SGHTA, CDR2 FQGNSA. The CDR3 loop spans 14 amino acids. The V gene end was trimmed by 4 bases and the J gene end by 7 bases; junction bases not matched to a gene: 3. The CDR3 loop is CASSWDRGAEKLFF. The CDR3, as DNA: TGTGCCAGCAGCTGGGACAGGGGTGCTGAAAAACTGTTTTTT.

This clonotype was recorded a few times. The V gene is TRBV24-1, the J gene TRBJ2-6; D is perhaps TRBD2 (5 bases). V lost 3 bases, J lost 3 bases, and 8 bases lay in between. Germline CDR1 KGHDR, CDR2 SFDVKD. The CDR3 totals 15 residues. For the CDR3, the DNA is TGTGCCACCAGTGATGTGCGGGTTGGGGCCAACGTCCTGACTTTC. Encoded protein: CATSDVRVGANVLTF.